These T cell receptor beta chains were read from a single sample in a study of chemoradiotherapy in HPV16-positive cancers. Using immunoSEQ multiplex PCR, the repertoire was profiled, and TCRdb retains in-frame clones only, with some absent. The sample has some 4,100 clones, over 60% seen once. The source material was tumor tissue, sampled from a patient who underwent chemoradiotherapy. The receptors here all came from a human donor with HPV-associated anogenital cancer. Each CDR3 is given with its conserved first and last residue. Each record gives: V gene, clone size, J gene, D gene, CDR3 DNA, CDR3 protein. A D gene is named only where the DNA matches it firmly. Some rows have no size entry. The others give once, few or many, or a class for an expanded clone.

V: TRBV28; size: NA; J: TRBJ1-1; D: NA; DNA: TGTGCCAGCAGTTTACCAGGGAGGACTGAAGCTTTCTTT; CDR3: CASSLPGRTEAFF
V: TRBV7-9; size: NA; J: TRBJ1-1; D: NA; DNA: TGTGCCAGCAGCCGTTGGTTGAGGCTTCAGAACACTGAAGCTTTCTTT; CDR3: CASSRWLRLQNTEAFF
V: TRBV27; size: NA; J: TRBJ2-5; D: TRBD1; DNA: TGTGCCAGCAGGGGGCGGGACAGGGATGAGACCCAGTACTTC; CDR3: CASRGRDRDETQYF
V: TRBV19; size: few; J: TRBJ2-1; D: TRBD2; DNA: TGTGCCAGTAGTACAAGGGGCGGGAGGGCCCTTGAGCAGTTCTTC; CDR3: CASSTRGGRALEQFF
V: TRBV28; size: NA; J: TRBJ2-5; D: TRBD2; DNA: TGTGCCAGCAGTTTAAACACGGGAGGAAGGGAGACCCAGTACTTC; CDR3: CASSLNTGGRETQYF
V: TRBV29-1; size: NA; J: TRBJ1-1; D: NA; DNA: TGCAGCGTACGGGACATGAACACTGAAGCTTTCTTT; CDR3: CSVRDMNTEAFF
V: TRBV5-1; size: few; J: TRBJ2-7; D: NA; DNA: TGCGCCAGCAGCGAGGGACTGCGGAGCCACGAGCAGTACTTC; CDR3: CASSEGLRSHEQYF
V: TRBV19; size: NA; J: TRBJ2-5; D: NA; DNA: TGTGCCAGTAGCACCGGGCCCTCGTCGGGAGAGACCCAGTACTTC; CDR3: CASSTGPSSGETQYF
V: TRBV18; size: once; J: TRBJ2-5; D: NA; DNA: TGTGCCAGCTCACCGCTGGGACTCCAAGAGACCCAGTACTTC; CDR3: CASSPLGLQETQYF
V: TRBV6-5; size: NA; J: TRBJ2-7; D: TRBD2; DNA: TGTGCCAGCAGTTCGTCCAGCGGGAGCTCCTACGAGCAGTACTTC; CDR3: CASSSSSGSSYEQYF
V: TRBV4-3; size: NA; J: TRBJ2-7; D: TRBD2; DNA: TGCGCCAGCAGCCAAGTGGGTGTAGCGGGAGAACGCGAGCAGTACTTC; CDR3: CASSQVGVAGEREQYF
V: TRBV27; size: once; J: TRBJ2-3; D: NA; DNA: TGTGCCAGCAGTTTAAGGCGGAGCACAGATACGCAGTATTTT; CDR3: CASSLRRSTDTQYF
V: TRBV19; size: NA; J: TRBJ2-7; D: NA; DNA: TGTGCCAGTACCCGCGTGGGGGGCGACACTTCCTACGAGCAGTACTTC; CDR3: CASTRVGGDTSYEQYF
V: TRBV7-8; size: NA; J: TRBJ1-3; D: NA; DNA: TGTGCCAGCAGCTTACATGGAAACACCATATATTTT; CDR3: CASSLHGNTIYF
V: TRBV7-2; size: NA; J: TRBJ2-7; D: TRBD1; DNA: TGTGCCAGCAGCTTGGGACAGGGGGCCTACGAGCAGTACTTC; CDR3: CASSLGQGAYEQYF
V: TRBV27; size: NA; J: TRBJ1-5; D: NA; DNA: TGTGCCAGCAGTTCCCTAGACATTCGGCGTAATCAGCCCCAGCATTTT; CDR3: CASSSLDIRRNQPQHF
V: TRBV5-1; size: once; J: TRBJ2-1; D: TRBD2; DNA: TGCGCCAGCTCTAGCGGGAGAAGCATCTACAATGAGCAGTTCTTC; CDR3: CASSSGRSIYNEQFF
V: TRBV5-4; size: NA; J: TRBJ2-7; D: NA; DNA: TGTGCCAGCAGCTTGGTGGGTCGGGGCTACGAGCAGTACTTC; CDR3: CASSLVGRGYEQYF
V: TRBV2; size: NA; J: TRBJ2-4; D: NA; DNA: TGTGCCAGCAGTGGAACAGAGGTGGGCATTCAGTACTTC; CDR3: CASSGTEVGIQYF
V: TRBV7-9; size: NA; J: TRBJ1-3; D: NA; DNA: TGTGCCAGCAGCCAAGACGGGACTGGCGGAAACACCATATATTTT; CDR3: CASSQDGTGGNTIYF
V: TRBV5-4; size: NA; J: TRBJ2-1; D: NA; DNA: TGTGCCAGCAGCCTAGGACGGAGCTCCTACAATGAGCAGTTCTTC; CDR3: CASSLGRSSYNEQFF
V: TRBV18; size: NA; J: TRBJ2-3; D: TRBD2; DNA: TGTGCCAGCTCACCACGAGCGGGAGGAAACACAGATACGCAGTATTTT; CDR3: CASSPRAGGNTDTQYF